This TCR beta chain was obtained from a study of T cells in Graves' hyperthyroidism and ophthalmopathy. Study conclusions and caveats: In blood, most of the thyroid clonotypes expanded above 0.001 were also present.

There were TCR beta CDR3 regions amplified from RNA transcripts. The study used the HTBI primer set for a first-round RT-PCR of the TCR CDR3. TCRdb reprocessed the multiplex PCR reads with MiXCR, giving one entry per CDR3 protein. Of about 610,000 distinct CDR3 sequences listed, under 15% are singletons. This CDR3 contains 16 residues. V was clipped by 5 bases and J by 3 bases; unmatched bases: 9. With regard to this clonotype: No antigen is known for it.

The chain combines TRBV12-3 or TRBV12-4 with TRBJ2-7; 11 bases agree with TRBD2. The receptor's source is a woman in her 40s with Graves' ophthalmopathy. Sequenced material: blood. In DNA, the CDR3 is TGTGCCAGCAGTCCGCGCAAAGGACTAGCGGGCTACGAGCAGTACTTC. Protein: CASSPRKGLAGYEQYF.